These 27 T cell receptor beta chains were all obtained from the same sample, sequenced in a study of long-term antiretroviral therapy in people with HIV. Survey level was the resolution at which the v3.0 immunoSEQ assay ran. Sequenced by immunoSEQ multiplex PCR; TCRdb stores in-frame clones only, minus some. In the table there are tens of thousands of clones, more than 85% of which are singletons. Sequencing used unsorted PBMCs, obtained 5.3 years after starting antiretroviral therapy. The receptor source for this set is a man aged 45-65 years with HIV.

The chain employs TRBV30 and TRBJ1-3, with D hard to call. V was cut by 2 bases and J by 5 bases, with 7 bases left in between. CDR1 and CDR2 from the germline V gene are GTSNPN and SVGIG (reference sequence). The CDR3 runs 12 residues. CDR3 protein: CAWSSERNTIYF. Written as DNA, the CDR3 is TGTGCCTGGAGTAGCGAGAGAAACACCATATATTTT.

The V call is TRBV5-8, the J call TRBJ1-1; D is unresolved. The CDR3 is made up of 13 amino acids. Trimming removed 2 bases at V and 4 bases at J, with 9 bases between. Per germline, CDR1 SGHTS and CDR2 YDEGEE. CDR3 protein: CASSLLKPTEAFF. In DNA form, the CDR3 reads TGTGCCAGCAGCTTACTGAAACCCACTGAAGCTTTCTTT.

This chain connects TRBV6-6 to TRBJ1-2, with D uncertain. Germline V gene data show CDR1 as MNHNY and CDR2 as SVGAGI (reference sequence). The CDR3 length is 13 residues. V lost 4 bases and J lost 4, with 10 bases in between. This CDR3 reads CASSLAGGYGYTF. CDR3 bases: TGTGCCAGCAGTTTAGCCGGCGGCTATGGCTACACCTTC.

The rearrangement joins TRBV7-2 to TRBJ2-3; D is undetermined. The CDR3 totals 12 residues. Germline CDR1 SGHTA, CDR2 FQGNSA. Trimming cost V 2 bases and J 6 bases, with 6 bases left between them. The CDR3 coding sequence is TGTGCCAGCAGCTTAACCGGGGATACGCAGTATTTT. Protein product: CASSLTGDTQYF.

This clone was picked up a small number of times. In the same sample, other DNA sequences code for this CDR3. The V gene is TRBV6-5, the J gene TRBJ1-2; D may be TRBD1 (5 bases). From germline, CDR1 is MNHEY and CDR2 SVGAGI. The CDR3 runs 14 residues. V was cut by 0 bases and J by 7 bases, with 12 bases left in between. CDR3 sequence reads: CASSYSRGDGGYTF. For the CDR3, the DNA is TGTGCCAGCAGTTACTCAAGGGGCGACGGTGGCTACACCTTC.

This chain uses TRBV27 with TRBJ1-5; D may be TRBD1 (6 bases). The V and J ends lost 6 bases and 4 bases respectively, with 13 bases between them. CDR3 length equals 14 residues. Germline V lookup: CDR1 MNHEY, CDR2 SMNVEV (reference sequence). The CDR3 DNA is TGTGCCAGCAGACAACCAGGGGAAAATCAGCCCCAGCATTTT. It codes for CASRQPGENQPQHF.

This rearrangement joins TRBV11-3 to TRBJ2-1; 7 nucleotides agree with TRBD1. The germline V gene has CDR1 SGHNT and CDR2 YENEEA. CDR3 size: 14 residues. Trimming removed 5 bases from V and 7 bases from J; junction bases left unmatched: 8. For the CDR3, the DNA is TGTGCCAGCAGCCTCAGACAGGGCCGAAATGAGCAGTTCTTC. Residues: CASSLRQGRNEQFF.

The chain recombines TRBV15 with TRBJ2-3; D may match TRBD1 or TRBD2 (5 bases each). CDR1 is LNHNV and CDR2 is YYDKDF in the germline V gene (reference sequence). CDR3 size: 14 residues. Trimming left V 1 base short and J 6 bases short, with 11 bases between. DNA of the CDR3: TGTGCCACCAGCAGAGGAGGGGCCTACGATACGCAGTATTTT. Protein sequence: CATSRGGAYDTQYF.

The CDR3 here is CASSAGELLDTQYF. CDR3 sequence (DNA): TGTGCCAGCAGCGCTGGGGAACTCCTAGATACGCAGTATTTT. The chain employs TRBV5-4 and TRBJ2-3; D is unresolved. The germline V gene encodes CDR1 SGHNT and CDR2 YYREEE (reference sequence). Trimming stripped 4 bases from V and 5 bases from J, with 14 bases between. The CDR3 has 14 residues.

The genes are TRBV6-1 and TRBJ1-1, with 9 bases aligning to TRBD1. The V segment lost 4 bases and the J segment 4 bases; nucleotides outside the gene matches: 10. This CDR3 spans 16 amino acids. The V gene's germline CDR1 is MNHNS and CDR2 SASEGT. Written as DNA, the CDR3 is TGTGCCAGCAGTGCCCTAGGGACAGGGCTTTTCACTGAAGCTTTCTTT. Its protein product is CASSALGTGLFTEAFF.

The genes are TRBV5-1 and TRBJ2-3; D may be TRBD1 (5 bases). Per the germline V gene, CDR1 is SGHRS and CDR2 is YFSETQ. This CDR3 has 16 residues. Trimming removed 4 bases from V and 2 bases from J, with 17 bases in between. The CDR3 loop is CASSPQGWEHTDTQYF. Here the CDR3 DNA reads TGCGCCAGCAGCCCTCAGGGATGGGAACACACAGATACGCAGTATTTT. The full variable domain, with the rest looked up from reference TRBV5-1 and TRBJ2-3, is KAGVTQTPRYLIKTRGQQVTLSCSPISGHRSVSWYQQTPGQGLQFLFEYFSETQRNKGNFPGRFSGRQFSNSRSEMNVSTLELGDSALYLCASSPQGWEHTDTQYFGPGTRLTVL.

The chain links TRBV7-2 to TRBJ2-7; 11 positions agree with TRBD1. The CDR3 contains 15 residues. Per the germline V gene, CDR1 is SGHTA and CDR2 is FQGNSA. V was pared by 6 bases and J by 12 bases, with 16 bases of the junction left unmatched. The CDR3 here is CASRRTGGPPSRAYF. In nucleotides, the CDR3 is TGTGCCAGCAGGCGGACAGGGGGCCCCCCTTCGAGAGCGTACTTC. The full variable domain, its missing parts supplied by reference TRBV7-2 and TRBJ2-7, is GAGVSQSPSNKVTEKGKDVELRCDPISGHTALYWYRQSLGQGLEFLIYFQGNSAPDKSGLPSDRFSAERTGGSVSTLTIQRTQQEDSAVYLCASRRTGGPPSRAYFGPGTRLTVT.

The DNA for the CDR3 is TGTGCCAGTATTTCAAGACAGTTACCGACCGGGGAGCTGTTTTTT. Protein sequence: CASISRQLPTGELFF. V is TRBV19 and J is TRBJ2-2, with TRBD1 as a possible D gene (5 bases). The CDR3 is 15 amino acids. With 7 bases removed from V and 5 bases from J, the gap between germline ends came to 17 bases. Germline V lookup: CDR1 LNHDA, CDR2 SQIVND (reference sequence).

The CDR3 here is CASSTDREKAQYF. The CDR3, as DNA: TGCGCCAGCAGCACGGACAGGGAGAAAGCGCAGTATTTT. The chain has TRBV5-1 and TRBJ2-3, with TRBD1 identical over 8 bases. The germline V gene has CDR1 SGHRS and CDR2 YFSETQ. This CDR3 is built from 13 residues. Trimming took 4 bases from V and 10 from J; bases not matched to a gene: 8.

This clone was detected only once. The chain recombines TRBV4-3 with TRBJ2-7; possibly TRBD2 for D (6 bases). The CDR3 has 15 amino acids. The germline V and J ends were trimmed by 1 base and 0 bases, with 10 bases remaining between them. Germline V gene data show CDR1 as LGHNA and CDR2 as YSLEER. This CDR3 is CASSQAAGNSYEQYF. The CDR3 nucleotides read TGCGCCAGCAGCCAAGCCGCGGGGAACTCCTACGAGCAGTACTTC.

V is TRBV30 and J is TRBJ1-2; D gene uncertain. Per germline, CDR1 GTSNPN and CDR2 SVGIG (reference sequence). This CDR3 is 11 amino acids long. V lost 8 bases to trimming and J lost 1 base, with 8 bases between them. The CDR3 sequence is CAVGGNYGYTF. DNA for the CDR3: TGTGCCGTCGGCGGTAACTATGGCTACACCTTC.

The chain combines TRBV5-4 with TRBJ2-1; 8 nucleotides agree with TRBD2. V dropped 4 bases and J dropped 6; count of bases not matched to a gene: 15. This CDR3 spans 17 amino acids. The germline gives CDR1 SGHNT, CDR2 YYREEE (reference sequence). The CDR3 DNA reads TGTGCCAGCAGCACTTTGGCGAGTGCGGGGGGACCCAATGAGCAGTTCTTC. Translating gives CASSTLASAGGPNEQFF.

The chain carries TRBV7-3 and TRBJ2-6, with 7 bases matching TRBD2. Germline V gives CDR1 SGHTA, CDR2 FQGTGA. There are 17 residues in the CDR3. The V and J ends lost 1 base and 5 bases, in that order; junction bases with no gene match: 8. The DNA of the CDR3 is TGTGCCAGCAGCTTAAATGGCGGGAGCCTCTGGGCCAACGTCCTGACTTTC. Protein: CASSLNGGSLWANVLTF. Looking up the rest from reference TRBV7-3 and TRBJ2-6 gives the full variable domain: GAGVSQTPSNKVTEKGKYVELRCDPISGHTALYWYRQSLGQGPEFLIYFQGTGAADDSGLPNDRFFAVRPEGSVSTLKIQRTERGDSAVYLCASSLNGGSLWANVLTFGAGSRLTVL.

This clone was observed once. V gene TRBV11-3 combines with J gene TRBJ2-5, with a tentative D call TRBD2 (7 bases). This CDR3 comprises 14 residues. CDR1 is SGHNT and CDR2 is YENEEA in the germline V gene. The germline V and J ends were trimmed by 5 bases and 5 bases, with 15 bases remaining between them. CDR3 nucleotide sequence: TGTGCCAGCAGCCCAGGGGAGGGATTCGAGACCCAGTACTTC. Amino acids: CASSPGEGFETQYF.

The J gene is TRBJ2-7, the V gene TRBV7-6, with 12 bases that match TRBD1. The CDR3 is 15 residues long. The germline V gene has CDR1 SGHVS and CDR2 FNYEAQ. Trimming removed 5 bases from V and 3 bases from J; junction bases left unmatched: 5. The CDR3 sequence: CASSTGTGGDYEQYF. The CDR3 nucleotides are TGTGCCAGCAGCACTGGGACAGGGGGCGACTACGAGCAGTACTTC.

The chain carries TRBV6-1 and TRBJ2-3; TRBD1 matches at 7 bases. The CDR3 sequence is 15 residues long. The junction had 13 bases not matched to a gene; V was cut back by 2 bases and J by 11 bases. Germline V gives CDR1 MNHNS, CDR2 SASEGT. This CDR3 is CASSERQGLGGGQYF. The CDR3 nucleotides read TGTGCCAGCAGTGAAAGACAGGGTTTGGGCGGAGGGCAGTATTTT.

The chain is built from TRBV7-2 and TRBJ1-2; the match to TRBD1 covers 7 bases. Germline V gene data show CDR1 as SGHTA and CDR2 as FQGNSA. V shed 5 bases and J 4 bases; nucleotides not matched to a gene: 10. CDR3 length: 15 amino acids. The DNA of the CDR3 is TGTGCCAGCAGCCGAGGGGACAGCGGGGTCTATGGCTACACCTTC. The encoded protein is CASSRGDSGVYGYTF. The complete variable domain, with remaining parts taken from reference TRBV7-2 and TRBJ1-2, reads GAGVSQSPSNKVTEKGKDVELRCDPISGHTALYWYRQSLGQGLEFLIYFQGNSAPDKSGLPSDRFSAERTGGSVSTLTIQRTQQEDSAVYLCASSRGDSGVYGYTFGSGTRLTVV.

This rearrangement joins TRBV29-1 to TRBJ2-7; D gene ambiguous. Germline V gene data show CDR1 as SQVTM and CDR2 as ANQGSEA. This CDR3 region has 13 residues. The V end was cut by 1 base, the J end by 0 bases, with 7 bases between. CDR3 sequence: CSVEGVTSYEQYF. CDR3 sequence (DNA): TGCAGCGTTGAAGGTGTCACCTCCTACGAGCAGTACTTC.

The rearrangement links TRBV5-6 to TRBJ2-7; TRBD2 matches 12 bases. V lost 2 bases and J lost 6; bases outside the gene matches: 12. CDR1 is SGHDT, CDR2 YYEEEE, per germline. The CDR3 is 17 amino acids. The CDR3 DNA follows: TGTGCCAGCAGCTTCGCTCAGACCAGACTAGCGGGGGCCGAGCAGTACTTC. Amino acid sequence: CASSFAQTRLAGAEQYF.

V and J are TRBV27 and TRBJ2-7; D is uncertain. Germline values: CDR1 MNHEY, CDR2 SMNVEV (reference sequence). Trimming left V 0 bases short and J 4 bases short, with 7 bases between. The CDR3 is 13 residues long. CDR3 loop: CASSLSPDYEQYF. CDR3 DNA: TGTGCCAGCAGTTTATCTCCGGATTACGAGCAGTACTTC.

The chain recombines TRBV7-9 with TRBJ2-3; possible D gene TRBD2, 6 bases. V lost 5 bases, J lost 0 bases, and 9 bases lay in between. Germline V lookup: CDR1 SEHNR, CDR2 FQNEAQ (reference sequence). This CDR3 contains 14 residues. The CDR3, as DNA: TGTGCCAGCAGCGGCGGGACTAGCACAGATACGCAGTATTTT. As protein: CASSGGTSTDTQYF. Full variable domain (remainder filled in from reference TRBV7-9 and TRBJ2-3): DTGVSQNPRHKITKRGQNVTFRCDPISEHNRLYWYRQTLGQGPEFLTYFQNEAQLEKSRLLSDRFSAERPKGSFSTLEIQRTEQGDSAMYLCASSGGTSTDTQYFGPGTRLTVL.

This chain joins TRBV7-2 and TRBJ2-3; 11 nucleotides align to TRBD2. V was clipped by 4 bases and J by 2 bases; unmatched bases: 2. Germline CDR1 SGHTA, CDR2 FQGNSA. The CDR3 contains 15 residues. The CDR3 sequence: CASSSTSGATDTQYF. CDR3 sequence (DNA): TGTGCCAGCAGCTCGACTAGCGGGGCCACAGATACGCAGTATTTT. Full variable domain (rest looked up from reference TRBV7-2 and TRBJ2-3): GAGVSQSPSNKVTEKGKDVELRCDPISGHTALYWYRQSLGQGLEFLIYFQGNSAPDKSGLPSDRFSAERTGGSVSTLTIQRTQQEDSAVYLCASSSTSGATDTQYFGPGTRLTVL.